This TCR beta chain stems from a study of blood T cell repertoires in COVID-19. Data came from immunoSEQ multiplex PCR; TCRdb stores just in-frame clones and leaves some out. The table records roughly 200,000 clones, 86% of them present only once. The V gene lost 1 base and the J gene lost 7 bases, with 13 bases spanning the gap. CDR3 length: 15 residues. The germline V gene encodes CDR1 LNHNV and CDR2 YYDKDF (reference sequence). What was sequenced was peripheral blood. The chain is built from TRBV15 and TRBJ2-2, with a weak D call TRBD1 (5 bases). The sequence came from a woman under 40 with active or convalescent COVID-19. The CDR3 nucleotides read TGTGCCACCAGCAGAGGGGGCAGTATTTACGGGGAGCTGTTTTTT. It encodes CATSRGGSIYGELFF.